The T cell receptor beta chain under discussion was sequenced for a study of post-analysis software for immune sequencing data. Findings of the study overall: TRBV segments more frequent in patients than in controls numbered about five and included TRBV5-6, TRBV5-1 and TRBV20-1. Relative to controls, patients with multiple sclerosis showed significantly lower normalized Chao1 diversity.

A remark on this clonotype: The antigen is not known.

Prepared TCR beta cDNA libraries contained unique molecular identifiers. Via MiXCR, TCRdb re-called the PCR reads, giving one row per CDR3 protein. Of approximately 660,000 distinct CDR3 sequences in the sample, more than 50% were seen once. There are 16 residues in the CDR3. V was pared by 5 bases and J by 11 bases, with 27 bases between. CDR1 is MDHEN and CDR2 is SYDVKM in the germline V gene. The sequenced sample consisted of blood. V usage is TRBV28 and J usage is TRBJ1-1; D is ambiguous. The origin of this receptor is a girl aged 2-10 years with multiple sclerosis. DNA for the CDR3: TGTGCCAGCAGTCTAGACCTCCAGGCTCGACTCCAGCAGGCTTTCTTT. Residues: CASSLDLQARLQQAFF.